A single sample is the source of the 20 T cell receptor beta chains below, sequenced in a study of blood T cell repertoires in COVID-19. Using immunoSEQ multiplex PCR, the repertoire was profiled, and TCRdb retains in-frame clones only, with some absent. The data hold some 240,000 clones, with 80% to 90% observed a single time. The sample taken for sequencing was peripheral blood. All receptors come from a man aged 45-65 years with active or convalescent COVID-19.

The V gene is TRBV28, the J gene TRBJ1-2; TRBD1 agrees at 7 bases. Unmatched junction bases numbered 10, after V lost 7 bases and J lost 8 bases. The length of the CDR3 is 13 residues. From germline, CDR1 is MDHEN and CDR2 SYDVKM. Written as DNA, the CDR3 is TGTGCCAGCACCGCGGGAGGGGGCCGGGGCTACACCTTC. Translated: CASTAGGGRGYTF.

V is TRBV6-2 or TRBV6-3 and J is TRBJ2-5; D unclear. Trimming took 2 bases from V and 2 from J, leaving 9 bases between them. The CDR3 has 14 residues. In germline, CDR1 is MNHEY, CDR2 SVGEGT. The CDR3 nucleotides read TGTGCCAGCAGTTACAGGCGGTTTCAAGAGACCCAGTACTTC. Its translation: CASSYRRFQETQYF.

This rearrangement joins TRBV5-1 to TRBJ2-7; 8 bases fit TRBD1. The germline V gene encodes CDR1 SGHRS and CDR2 YFSETQ. The CDR3 loop spans 16 amino acids. The V and J ends lost 0 bases and 3 bases, in that order; junction bases with no gene match: 8. The CDR3 DNA reads TGCGCCAGCAGCTTGGATGGACAGGGAAGTTTCTACGAGCAGTACTTC. Encoded protein: CASSLDGQGSFYEQYF.

The CDR3 coding sequence is TGTGCCAGCAGCTTGGGACTAGCGGGGGGAGATACGCAGTATTTT. The encoded protein is CASSLGLAGGDTQYF. The V gene is TRBV11-1, the J gene TRBJ2-3; 15 bases are shared with TRBD2. Trimming took 3 bases from V and 5 from J; bases not matched to a gene: 0. This CDR3 has 15 residues. The germline gives CDR1 SGHAT, CDR2 FQDESV (reference sequence).

The chain carries TRBV18 and TRBJ2-7; the D gene is possibly TRBD2 (5 bases). V was clipped by 0 bases and J by 7 bases, with 25 bases between them. The CDR3 extends over 18 amino acids. CDR1 and CDR2 from the germline V gene are KGHSH and LQKENI. The chain's CDR3 is CASSPPVPARVTFYEQYF. Written as DNA, the CDR3 is TGTGCCAGCTCACCACCTGTCCCAGCGCGGGTCACTTTCTATGAGCAGTACTTC.

The chain is built from TRBV6-4 and TRBJ1-1; 8 bases match TRBD1. Germline V gene sequence: CDR1 MRHNA, CDR2 SNTAGT. The CDR3 length is 14 residues. The V and J ends lost 5 bases and 5 bases, in that order; junction bases with no gene match: 7. CDR3 sequence reads: CASSLGTGGTEAFF. CDR3 bases: TGTGCCAGCAGTCTAGGTACAGGGGGGACTGAAGCTTTCTTT.

The chain recombines TRBV5-1 with TRBJ2-1, with 9 bases aligning to TRBD2. The CDR3 runs 16 residues. With 3 bases clipped from V and 5 bases from J, the junction kept 9 bases outside the gene matches. The germline CDR1 and CDR2 sequences are SGHRS and YFSETQ. The CDR3: CASSSTGAGGHNEQFF. The CDR3 DNA reads as TGCGCCAGCAGCTCCACAGGGGCGGGAGGGCACAATGAGCAGTTCTTC.

V and J are TRBV27 and TRBJ2-3; TRBD2 agrees at 9 bases. The length of the CDR3 is 19 residues. V shed 6 bases and J 3 bases; nucleotides not matched to a gene: 19. Looked up from germline, CDR1 is MNHEY and CDR2 is SMNVEV (reference sequence). CDR3 DNA: TGTGCCAGCAGCTTAAGGGGTGCGGGAGGGGGGAGGTGGACAGATACGCAGTATTTT. As protein: CASSLRGAGGGRWTDTQYF.

This clone was counted between two and nine times. The gene calls are TRBV11-3 and TRBJ2-1, with 14 bases lining up with TRBD2. Germline CDR1 and CDR2: SGHNT and YENEEA. The CDR3 runs 16 residues. J gave up 7 bases and V 5 bases, and 7 bases lay outside the gene matches. Here the CDR3 reads CASSRGTSGGRNEQFF. Here the CDR3 DNA reads TGTGCCAGCAGCCGTGGGACTAGCGGGGGTAGGAATGAGCAGTTCTTC.

The V call is TRBV6-5, the J call TRBJ1-4; tentatively, D is TRBD1 (5 bases). Trimming shortened V by 4 bases and J by 8 bases, and 14 bases separated the two germline ends. CDR1 MNHEY and CDR2 SVGAGI come from the germline V gene. This CDR3 has 14 residues. The DNA for the CDR3 is TGTGCCAGCAGTTTACAGGAGAGAGCAGAAAAACTGTTTTTT. Translating gives CASSLQERAEKLFF.

V usage is TRBV7-9 and J usage is TRBJ2-2, with TRBD1 matching over 7 bases. The germline V gene encodes CDR1 SEHNR and CDR2 FQNEAQ (reference sequence). The CDR3 spans 14 residues. J lost 3 bases, V lost 6 bases, and 4 bases had no gene match. CDR3 sequence: CASRTGMDTGELFF. The CDR3 region has the DNA TGTGCCAGCAGGACAGGGATGGACACCGGGGAGCTGTTTTTT.

V and J are TRBV9 and TRBJ2-7; D might be TRBD1 (5 bases). This CDR3 is 15 amino acids long. Looked up from germline, CDR1 is SGDLS and CDR2 is YYNGEE. V gave up 4 bases and J gave up 5 bases, with 19 bases separating them. CDR3 bases: TGTGCCAGCAGCTCCTTCCCCGGGCAGGGCGACGAGCAGTACGTC. Amino acid sequence: CASSSFPGQGDEQYV.

DNA of the CDR3: TGTGCCAGCATTAGCAGCGGGGGCGGCGGGGAGCTGTTTTTT. This codes for CASISSGGGGELFF. The chain has TRBV6-5 and TRBJ2-2; 8 positions agree with TRBD2. The V segment lost 7 bases and the J segment 7 bases; nucleotides outside the gene matches: 8. Germline assignment: CDR1 MNHEY and CDR2 SVGAGI. CDR3 length: 14 residues.

The J gene is TRBJ2-3, the V gene TRBV2, with 11 bases aligning to TRBD2. Germline CDR1 and CDR2: SNHLY and FYNNEI. V lost 0 bases to trimming and J lost 2 bases; unmatched junction nucleotides: 4. This CDR3 has 17 residues. In nucleotides, the CDR3 is TGTGCCAGCAGTGAAGCGGGGACTAGCGGATACACAGATACGCAGTATTTT. This codes for CASSEAGTSGYTDTQYF.

The chain has TRBV3-1 (or the pseudogene TRBV3-2) and TRBJ2-4, with TRBD1 as a possible D gene (5 bases). V was cut by 6 bases and J by 6 bases, with 12 bases left in between. Per germline, CDR1 LGHDT and CDR2 YNNKEL (reference sequence). The CDR3 has 13 amino acids. This CDR3 reads CASRPGMGNIQYF. The CDR3, as DNA: TGTGCCAGCAGGCCAGGGATGGGAAACATTCAGTACTTC.

The chain is built from TRBV2 and TRBJ2-7; 8 bases align to TRBD1. The CDR3 runs 12 residues. Germline lookup yields CDR1 SNHLY and CDR2 FYNNEI. V dropped 6 bases and J dropped 6; count of bases not matched to a gene: 4. CDR3 residues: CASSAGGSEQYV. The CDR3 DNA reads as TGTGCCAGCAGCGCAGGGGGCAGCGAGCAGTACGTC.

This clone was detected a few times. The chain uses TRBV5-4 and TRBJ2-1; a weak D match, TRBD1 (6 bases). CDR1 SGHNT and CDR2 YYREEE come from the germline V gene (reference sequence). This CDR3 region has 13 residues. V was cut by 4 bases and J by 4 bases, with 9 bases left in between. CDR3: CASSERGYNEQFF. The CDR3 DNA sequence: TGTGCCAGCAGCGAAAGGGGGTACAATGAGCAGTTCTTC.

This sequence joins TRBV5-4 and TRBJ1-2, with D tentatively TRBD1 (5 bases). Germline CDR1 and CDR2: SGHNT and YYREEE (reference sequence). The ends were cut back, 4 bases at V and 8 bases at J, with 12 bases in the middle. The CDR3 loop spans 12 amino acids. The CDR3 bases are TGTGCCAGCAGCCTAGGGGAATTCGGCTACACCTTC. This codes for CASSLGEFGYTF.

This clone was counted a single time. The V and J genes are TRBV2 and TRBJ1-1, with no clear D. Trimming shortened V by 7 bases and J by 10 bases, and 13 bases separated the two germline ends. The CDR3 covers 11 residues. Germline assignment: CDR1 SNHLY and CDR2 FYNNEI. The CDR3 DNA reads TGTGCCAGCAACGGGGATATGGGAGCTTTCTTT. Its protein is CASNGDMGAFF.

The V gene is TRBV7-9, the J gene TRBJ1-1, with D hard to call. CDR3 length: 13 residues. Germline CDR1 SEHNR, CDR2 FQNEAQ (reference sequence). The V gene lost 7 bases and the J gene lost 1 base, with 10 bases spanning the gap. The CDR3 reads CASNLEANTEAFF. The CDR3 bases are TGTGCCAGCAACCTGGAGGCGAACACTGAAGCTTTCTTT.